This T cell receptor (beta chain) was found in a study of blood T cell repertoires in COVID-19. This CDR3 contains 15 residues. V lost 5 bases and J lost 0, with 12 bases in between. Germline CDR1 MNHNY, CDR2 SVGAGI (reference sequence). Here immunoSEQ multiplex PCR was the method, and the copy in TCRdb shows in-frame clones only, minus some. The sample shows tens of thousands of clones, 84% of them seen only once. The gene calls are TRBV6-6 and TRBJ2-3; no reliable D call. Sample: peripheral blood. This TCR was sampled from a man in his 60s with acute or convalescent COVID-19. In DNA form, the CDR3 reads TGTGCCAGCAGTCCCGGAGAAACCAGCACAGATACGCAGTATTTT. This encodes CASSPGETSTDTQYF.